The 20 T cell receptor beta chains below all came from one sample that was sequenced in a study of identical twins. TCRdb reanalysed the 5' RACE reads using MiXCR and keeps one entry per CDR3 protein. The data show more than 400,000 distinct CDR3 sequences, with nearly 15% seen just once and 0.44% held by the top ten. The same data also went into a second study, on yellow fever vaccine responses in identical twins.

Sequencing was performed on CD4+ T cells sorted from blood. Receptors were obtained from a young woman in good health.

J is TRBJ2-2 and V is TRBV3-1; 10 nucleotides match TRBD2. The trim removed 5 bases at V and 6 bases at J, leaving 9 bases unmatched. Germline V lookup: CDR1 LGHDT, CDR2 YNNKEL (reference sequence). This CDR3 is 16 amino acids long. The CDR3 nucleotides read TGTGCCAGCAGCAACAAGGCGGGACTAGCGTCCGGGGAGCTGTTTTTT. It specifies CASSNKAGLASGELFF. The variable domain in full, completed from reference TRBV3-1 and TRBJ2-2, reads DTAVSQTPKYLVTQMGNDKSIKCEQNLGHDTMYWYKQDSKKFLKIMFSYNNKELIINETVPNRFSPKSPDKAHLNLHINSLELGDSAVYFCASSNKAGLASGELFFGEGSRLTVL.

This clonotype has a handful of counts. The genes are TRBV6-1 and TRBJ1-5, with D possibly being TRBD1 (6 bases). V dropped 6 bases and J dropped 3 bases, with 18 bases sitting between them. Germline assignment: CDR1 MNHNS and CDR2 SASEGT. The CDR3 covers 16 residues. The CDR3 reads CASSPGQNYVNQPQHF. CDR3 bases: TGTGCCAGCAGCCCCGGACAGAACTATGTCAATCAGCCCCAGCATTTT.

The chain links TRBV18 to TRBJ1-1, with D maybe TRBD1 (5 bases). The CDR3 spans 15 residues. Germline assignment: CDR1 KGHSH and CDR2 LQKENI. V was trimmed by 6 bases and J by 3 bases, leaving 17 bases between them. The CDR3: CASSTAVQADTEAFF. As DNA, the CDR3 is TGTGCCAGCTCTACGGCCGTACAGGCCGACACTGAAGCTTTCTTT.

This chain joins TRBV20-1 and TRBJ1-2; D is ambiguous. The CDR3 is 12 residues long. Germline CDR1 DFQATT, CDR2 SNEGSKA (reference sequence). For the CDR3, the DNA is TGCAGCCCCAAGAGCAACAAGGATGGCTACACCTTC. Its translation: CSPKSNKDGYTF.

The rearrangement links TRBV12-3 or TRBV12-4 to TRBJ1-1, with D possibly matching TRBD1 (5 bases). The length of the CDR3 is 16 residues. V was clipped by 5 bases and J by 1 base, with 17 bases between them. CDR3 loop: CASSRPPGEENTEAFF. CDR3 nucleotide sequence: TGTGCCAGCAGTCGCCCCCCGGGGGAAGAGAACACTGAAGCTTTCTTT.

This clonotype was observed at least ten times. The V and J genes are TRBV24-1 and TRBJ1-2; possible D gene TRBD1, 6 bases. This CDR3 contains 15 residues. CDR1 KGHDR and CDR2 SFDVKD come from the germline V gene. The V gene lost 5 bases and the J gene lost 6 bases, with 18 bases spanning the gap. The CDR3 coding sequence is TGTGCCACCAGTGCCCCGGACAGCTCGGCCCATGGCTACACCTTC. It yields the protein CATSAPDSSAHGYTF.

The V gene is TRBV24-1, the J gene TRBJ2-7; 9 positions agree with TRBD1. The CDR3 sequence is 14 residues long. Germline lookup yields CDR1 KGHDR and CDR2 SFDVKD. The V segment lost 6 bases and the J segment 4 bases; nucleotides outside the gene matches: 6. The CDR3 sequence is CATSPGTGRYEQYF. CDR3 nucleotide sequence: TGTGCCACCAGTCCCGGGACAGGGAGGTACGAGCAGTACTTC.

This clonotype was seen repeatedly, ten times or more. This CDR3 is CSARRGIGGYTF. For the CDR3, the DNA is TGCAGTGCTAGGCGAGGGATCGGAGGCTACACCTTC. V gene TRBV20-1 combines with J gene TRBJ1-2; D not certain. Deletions cut 3 bases from V and 8 bases from J, with 13 bases between. This CDR3 has 12 amino acids. CDR1 and CDR2 (germline): DFQATT, SNEGSKA (reference sequence).

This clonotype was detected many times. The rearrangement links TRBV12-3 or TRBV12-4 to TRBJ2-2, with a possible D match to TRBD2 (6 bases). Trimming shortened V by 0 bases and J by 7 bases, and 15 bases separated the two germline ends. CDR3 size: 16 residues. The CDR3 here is CASSLAVGRENGELFF. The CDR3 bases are TGTGCCAGCAGTTTAGCAGTCGGGAGAGAGAACGGGGAGCTGTTTTTT.

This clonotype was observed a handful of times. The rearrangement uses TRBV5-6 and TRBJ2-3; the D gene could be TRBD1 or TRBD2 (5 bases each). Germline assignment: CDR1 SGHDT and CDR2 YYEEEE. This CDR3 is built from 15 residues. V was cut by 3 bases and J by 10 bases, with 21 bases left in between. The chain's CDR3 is CASSWGPDSTTAQYF. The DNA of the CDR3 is TGTGCCAGCAGCTGGGGCCCGGACTCCACGACGGCGCAGTATTTT.

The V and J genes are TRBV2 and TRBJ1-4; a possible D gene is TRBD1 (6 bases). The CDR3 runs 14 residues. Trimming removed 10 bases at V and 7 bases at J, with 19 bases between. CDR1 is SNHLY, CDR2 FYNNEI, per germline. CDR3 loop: CATHKGEVAEKLFF. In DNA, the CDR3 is TGTGCCACCCATAAGGGGGAGGTGGCTGAAAAACTGTTTTTT. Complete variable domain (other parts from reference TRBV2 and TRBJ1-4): EPEVTQTPSHQVTQMGQEVILRCVPISNHLYFYWYRQILGQKVEFLVSFYNNEISEKSEIFDDQFSVERPDGSNFTLKIRSTKLEDSAMYFCATHKGEVAEKLFFGSGTQLSVL.

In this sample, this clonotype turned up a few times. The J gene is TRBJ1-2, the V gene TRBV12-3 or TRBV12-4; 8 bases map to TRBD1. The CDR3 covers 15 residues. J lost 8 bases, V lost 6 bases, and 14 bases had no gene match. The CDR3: CASRDAGQGTRGYTF. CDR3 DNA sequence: TGTGCCAGCAGAGACGCCGGACAGGGAACGCGGGGCTACACCTTC.

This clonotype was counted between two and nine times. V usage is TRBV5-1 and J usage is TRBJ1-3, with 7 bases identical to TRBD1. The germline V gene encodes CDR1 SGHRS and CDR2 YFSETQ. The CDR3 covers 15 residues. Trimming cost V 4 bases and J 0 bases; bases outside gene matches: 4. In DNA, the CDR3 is TGCGCCAGCAGCCGGGACAGCAGCTCTGGAAACACCATATATTTT. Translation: CASSRDSSSGNTIYF.

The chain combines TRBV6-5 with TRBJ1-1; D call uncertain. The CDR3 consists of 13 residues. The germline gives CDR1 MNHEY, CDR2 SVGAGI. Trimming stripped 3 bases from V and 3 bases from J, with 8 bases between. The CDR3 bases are TGTGCCAGCAGTTATGCGCCGGACACTGAAGCTTTCTTT. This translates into CASSYAPDTEAFF.

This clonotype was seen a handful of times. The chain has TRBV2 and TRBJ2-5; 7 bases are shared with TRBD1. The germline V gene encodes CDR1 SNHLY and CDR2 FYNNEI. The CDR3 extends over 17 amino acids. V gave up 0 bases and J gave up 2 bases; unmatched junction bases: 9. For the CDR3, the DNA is TGTGCCAGCAGTGAAGCGCCCCTCGGGACAGTACAAGAGACCCAGTACTTC. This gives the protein CASSEAPLGTVQETQYF.

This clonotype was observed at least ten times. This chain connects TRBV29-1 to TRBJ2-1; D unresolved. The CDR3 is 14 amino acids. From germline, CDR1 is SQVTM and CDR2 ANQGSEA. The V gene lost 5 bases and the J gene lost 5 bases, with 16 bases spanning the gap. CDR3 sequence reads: CSVRGLLPHNEQFF. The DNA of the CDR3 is TGCAGCGTTCGAGGTCTCTTACCCCACAATGAGCAGTTCTTC.

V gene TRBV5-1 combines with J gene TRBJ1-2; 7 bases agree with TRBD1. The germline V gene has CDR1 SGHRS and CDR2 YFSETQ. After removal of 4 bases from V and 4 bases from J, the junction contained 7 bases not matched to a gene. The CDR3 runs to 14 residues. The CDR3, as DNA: TGCGCCAGCAGCCGGGGGACAGAGGGCTATGGCTACACCTTC. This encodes CASSRGTEGYGYTF.

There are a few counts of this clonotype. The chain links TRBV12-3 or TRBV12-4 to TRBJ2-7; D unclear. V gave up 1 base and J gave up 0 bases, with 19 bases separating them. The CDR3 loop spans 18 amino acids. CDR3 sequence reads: CASSLVGSGGSGSYEQYF. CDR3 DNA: TGTGCCAGCAGTTTAGTTGGGTCGGGTGGCTCCGGCTCCTACGAGCAGTACTTC.

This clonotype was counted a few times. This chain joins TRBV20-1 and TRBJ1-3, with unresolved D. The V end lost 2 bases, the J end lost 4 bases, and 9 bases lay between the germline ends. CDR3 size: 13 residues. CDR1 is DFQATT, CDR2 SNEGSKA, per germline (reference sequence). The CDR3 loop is CSARTGEGNTIYF. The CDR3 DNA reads TGCAGTGCTAGAACCGGGGAAGGAAACACCATATATTTT.

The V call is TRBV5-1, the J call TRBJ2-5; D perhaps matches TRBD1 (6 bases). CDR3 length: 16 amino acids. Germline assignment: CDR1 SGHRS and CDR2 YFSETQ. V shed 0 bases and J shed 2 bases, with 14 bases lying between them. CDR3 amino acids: CASSLAGADIQETQYF. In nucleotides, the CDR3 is TGCGCCAGCAGCTTGGCAGGGGCAGATATACAAGAGACCCAGTACTTC.